The clone carrying this TCR beta chain came up many times. These data originate in a study of T cells in Graves' hyperthyroidism and ophthalmopathy. TCR beta CDR3 regions were amplified from RNA. Using the HTBI primer set, a first-round RT-PCR was run on the TCR CDR3. TCRdb recomputed calls from the multiplex PCR reads with MiXCR, one row per CDR3 protein. The sample records hundreds of thousands of distinct CDR3 sequences, around 15% being singletons. The germline V and J ends were trimmed by 2 bases and 0 bases, with 14 bases remaining between them. Germline assignment: CDR1 MNHEY and CDR2 SVGAGI. CDR3 length: 18 residues.

The TCR originated in a woman aged 25-40 years with Graves' hyperthyroidism. The sequenced sample was blood. The J gene is TRBJ1-6, the V gene TRBV6-5; D ambiguous. CDR3 DNA: TGTGCCAGCAGTTACAAGGGCACCGGGAGCTCCTATAATTCACCCCTCCACTTT. Its translation is CASSYKGTGSSYNSPLHF.